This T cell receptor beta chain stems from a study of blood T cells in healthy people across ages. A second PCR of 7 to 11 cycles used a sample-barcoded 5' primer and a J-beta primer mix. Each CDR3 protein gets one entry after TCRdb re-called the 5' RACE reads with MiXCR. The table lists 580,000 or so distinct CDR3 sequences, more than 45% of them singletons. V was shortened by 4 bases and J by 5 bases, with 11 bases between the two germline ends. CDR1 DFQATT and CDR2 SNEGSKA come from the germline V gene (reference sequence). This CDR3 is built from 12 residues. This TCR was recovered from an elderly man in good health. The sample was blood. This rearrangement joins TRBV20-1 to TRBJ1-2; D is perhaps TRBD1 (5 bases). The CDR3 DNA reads TGCAGTGCTACTGGGACCAGTTATGGCTACACCTTC. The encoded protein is CSATGTSYGYTF.